The 9 T cell receptor beta chains listed next were all sequenced from one sample in a study of liver allograft versus peripheral blood T cells. Study information: Recipients' peripheral blood T cell receptor repertoires were compared with those in transplanted livers.

Using its own MiXCR run on the reads, TCRdb lists one record per CDR3 protein. The sample yields some 4,000 distinct CDR3 sequences, roughly 15% seen once. The receptors come from a human patient who had a liver transplant. Part of the T cell pool may stem from the graft donor.

In this sample, this clonotype is medium-sized (0.01 to 0.1%). The gene calls are TRBV27 and TRBJ1-6; the D gene is possibly TRBD1 (6 bases). The V and J ends lost 5 bases and 6 bases respectively, with 11 bases between them. Germline V gene data show CDR1 as MNHEY and CDR2 as SMNVEV (reference sequence). The CDR3 contains 14 residues. The CDR3 here is CASSLDSRNSPLHF. The CDR3, as DNA: TGTGCCAGCAGTCTGGACAGCCGTAATTCACCCCTCCACTTT.

Concerning this clonotype: This may arise from a read error, as a much more abundant clone is one base away. The chain has TRBV12-5 and TRBJ1-6; tentative D call: TRBD1 (6 bases). This CDR3 spans 17 amino acids. CDR1 and CDR2 (germline): LGHNT, FRNRAP. The CDR3 loop reads CASGLAPRGGSGSPFHF. The CDR3 coding sequence is TGTGCTAGTGGTTTGGCCCCTAGGGGGGGATCGGGGTCACCCTTCCACTTT.

This clonotype appeared a few times. The rearrangement uses TRBV11-2 and TRBJ1-1, with TRBD1 as a possible D gene (5 bases). Between the trimmed V and J ends, which lost 5 bases and 8 bases, there was a span of 18 bases. Looked up from germline, CDR1 is SGHAT and CDR2 is FQNNGV. This CDR3 contains 14 residues. The CDR3 bases are TGTGCCAGCAGCCCCCAAAATCAGGGTAACGAAGCTTTCTTT. This codes for CASSPQNQGNEAFF.

The chain links TRBV5-3 to TRBJ1-3; D call uncertain. TRBV5-3 is identified as an open reading frame with a role that is uncertain. CDR3 length: 15 residues. V was pared by 0 bases and J by 4 bases, with 11 bases between. The CDR3 nucleotides read TGTGCCAGAAGCTTGGAGGGCAGTGTCGGAAACACCATATATTTT. Amino acid sequence: CARSLEGSVGNTIYF.

Within the sample, this clonotype is medium-sized (0.01 to 0.1%). The CDR3: CATSRGKGRGRGYTF. CDR3 sequence (DNA): TGTGCCACCAGCAGAGGAAAAGGCAGGGGGAGAGGCTACACCTTC. This rearrangement joins TRBV15 to TRBJ1-2, with 7 bases matching TRBD1. This CDR3 is 15 amino acids long. CDR1 and CDR2 from the germline V gene are LNHNV and YYDKDF (reference sequence). Trimming cost V 1 base and J 8 bases; bases outside gene matches: 10.

This clonotype is judged medium-sized (0.01 to 0.1%). This sequence joins TRBV7-9 and TRBJ1-1; 7 nucleotides line up with TRBD1. Losses at the gene ends were 7 bases for V and 5 bases for J; bases not matched to a gene: 13. The CDR3 totals 15 residues. Germline V gene sequence: CDR1 SEHNR, CDR2 FQNEAQ (reference sequence). The CDR3 loop is CASIQDGTVQTEAFF. For the CDR3, the DNA is TGTGCCAGCATCCAAGATGGGACAGTCCAGACTGAAGCTTTCTTT.

This clonotype rates as medium-sized. The V gene is TRBV12-3 or TRBV12-4, the J gene TRBJ1-1; no definite D call. With 2 bases removed from V and 0 bases from J, the gap between germline ends came to 4 bases. The CDR3 length is 13 residues. CDR3 DNA: TGTGCCAGCAGTTTAAGGCTGAACACTGAAGCTTTCTTT. Translation: CASSLRLNTEAFF.

This clonotype is medium-sized (0.01 to 0.1%) within its sample. The chain carries TRBV18 and TRBJ2-6; possible D gene TRBD1, 6 bases. This CDR3 is 15 amino acids long. The V end lost 6 bases, the J end lost 2 bases, and 11 bases lay between the germline ends. From germline, CDR1 is KGHSH and CDR2 LQKENI. Here the CDR3 reads CASSRTGTGANVLTF. The CDR3 DNA sequence: TGTGCCAGCTCCAGAACAGGGACTGGGGCCAACGTCCTGACTTTC.

In its sample, this clonotype ranks as medium-sized. J is TRBJ1-3 and V is TRBV19; unclear D gene. The CDR3 runs 12 residues. CDR1 and CDR2 from the germline V gene are LNHDA and SQIVND (reference sequence). The V end lost 9 bases, the J end lost 0 bases, and 6 bases lay between the germline ends. CDR3 coding DNA: TGTGCCAGCGCCTTCTCTGGAAACACCATATATTTT. Its translation is CASAFSGNTIYF.